This TCR beta chain was recorded in a study of blood T cell repertoires in COVID-19. Across the study: Acute and convalescent COVID-19 samples came from the United States, Italy and Spain. In each case, the material was cDNA or gDNA derived from T cells, B-cell-depleted T cells, or PBMCs.

Germline V gives CDR1 SGHRS, CDR2 YFSETQ. The CDR3 spans 12 residues. Trimming removed 10 bases from V and 7 bases from J, with 18 bases in between. The Seattle site enrolled patients during active infection and followed them longitudinally. Clones were read by immunoSEQ multiplex PCR, and TCRdb kept only the in-frame ones, dropping some. The sample contains some 450,000 clones, over 85% of which appear only once. Sequencing was performed on peripheral blood. This sequence was found in a young man with COVID-19, enrolled during active disease. This chain joins TRBV5-1 and TRBJ2-7; D is uncertain. The CDR3 sequence is CAPVAPPREQYF. CDR3 sequence (DNA): TGCGCCCCGGTTGCTCCCCCCAGGGAGCAGTACTTC.